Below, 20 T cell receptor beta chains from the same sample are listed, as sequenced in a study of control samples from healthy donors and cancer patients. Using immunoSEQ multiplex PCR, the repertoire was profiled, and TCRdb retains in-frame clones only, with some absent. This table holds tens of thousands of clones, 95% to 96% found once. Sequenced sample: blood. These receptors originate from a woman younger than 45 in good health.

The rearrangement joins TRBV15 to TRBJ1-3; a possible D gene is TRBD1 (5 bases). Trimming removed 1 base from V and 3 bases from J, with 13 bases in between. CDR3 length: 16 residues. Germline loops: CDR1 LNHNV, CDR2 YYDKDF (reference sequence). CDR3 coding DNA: TGTGCCACCAGCAGAGCCGGGACGGTCGGTGGAAACACCATATATTTT. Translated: CATSRAGTVGGNTIYF. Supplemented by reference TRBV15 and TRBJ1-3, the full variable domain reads DAMVIQNPRYQVTQFGKPVTLSCSQTLNHNVMYWYQQKSSQAPKLLFHYYDKDFNNEADTPDNFQSRRPNTSFCFLDIRSPGLGDTAMYLCATSRAGTVGGNTIYFGEGSWLTVV.

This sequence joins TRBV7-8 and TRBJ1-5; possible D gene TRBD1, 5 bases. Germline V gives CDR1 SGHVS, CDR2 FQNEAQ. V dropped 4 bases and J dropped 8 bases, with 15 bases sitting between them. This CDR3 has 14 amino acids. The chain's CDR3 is CASSWNGALEPQHF. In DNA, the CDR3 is TGTGCCAGCAGCTGGAACGGGGCCCTAGAGCCCCAGCATTTT.

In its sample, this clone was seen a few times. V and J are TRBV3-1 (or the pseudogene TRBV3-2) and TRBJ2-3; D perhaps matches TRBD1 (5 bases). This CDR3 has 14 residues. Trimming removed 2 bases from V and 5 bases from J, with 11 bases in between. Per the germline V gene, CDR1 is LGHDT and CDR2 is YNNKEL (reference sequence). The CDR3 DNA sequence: TGTGCCAGCAGCCAATTAGGGGTAGGAGATACGCAGTATTTT. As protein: CASSQLGVGDTQYF.

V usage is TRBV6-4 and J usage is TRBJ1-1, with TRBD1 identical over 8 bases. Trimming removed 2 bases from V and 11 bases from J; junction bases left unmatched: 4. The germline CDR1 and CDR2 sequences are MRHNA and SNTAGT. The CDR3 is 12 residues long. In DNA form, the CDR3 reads TGTGCCAGCAGTGACGGGACAGGATCCGCTTTCTTT. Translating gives CASSDGTGSAFF.

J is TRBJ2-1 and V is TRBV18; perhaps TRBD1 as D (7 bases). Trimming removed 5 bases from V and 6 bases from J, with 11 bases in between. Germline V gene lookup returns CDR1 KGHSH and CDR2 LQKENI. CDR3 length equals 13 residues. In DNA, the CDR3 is TGTGCCAGCTCATCCCAGGGGGGCAATGAGCAGTTCTTC. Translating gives CASSSQGGNEQFF.

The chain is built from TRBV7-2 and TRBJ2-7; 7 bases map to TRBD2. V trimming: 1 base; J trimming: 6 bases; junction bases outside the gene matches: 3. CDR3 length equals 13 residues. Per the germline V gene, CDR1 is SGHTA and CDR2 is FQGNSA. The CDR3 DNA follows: TGTGCCAGCAGCTTAGTGTCGGGAGGCGAGCAGTACTTC. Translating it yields CASSLVSGGEQYF.

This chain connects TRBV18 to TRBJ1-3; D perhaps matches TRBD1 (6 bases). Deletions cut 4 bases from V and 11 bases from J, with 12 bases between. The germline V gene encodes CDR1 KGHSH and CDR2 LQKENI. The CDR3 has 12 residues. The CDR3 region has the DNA TGTGCCAGCTCACGACAGGATTTGGCCATATATTTT. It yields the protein CASSRQDLAIYF.

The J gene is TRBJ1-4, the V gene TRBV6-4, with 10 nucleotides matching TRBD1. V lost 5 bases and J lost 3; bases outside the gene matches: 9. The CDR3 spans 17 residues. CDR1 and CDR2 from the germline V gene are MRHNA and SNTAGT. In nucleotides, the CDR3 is TGTGCCAGCAGTCAAACCGGGACAGGGGCTGCTAATGAAAAACTGTTTTTT. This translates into CASSQTGTGAANEKLFF.

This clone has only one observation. The CDR3 nucleotides are TGTGCCAGTACTATGACGGGGAACACTGAAGCTTTCTTT. Protein: CASTMTGNTEAFF. The genes are TRBV19 and TRBJ1-1; D is unclear. The CDR3 is made up of 13 amino acids. Germline assignment: CDR1 LNHDA and CDR2 SQIVND (reference sequence). V shed 7 bases and J shed 1 base, with 10 bases lying between them.

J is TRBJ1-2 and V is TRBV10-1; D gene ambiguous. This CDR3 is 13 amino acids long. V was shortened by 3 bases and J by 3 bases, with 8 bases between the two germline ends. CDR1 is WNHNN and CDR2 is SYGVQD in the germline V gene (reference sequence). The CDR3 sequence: CASSDSGDYGYTF. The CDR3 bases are TGCGCCAGCAGTGATTCGGGTGACTATGGCTACACCTTC.

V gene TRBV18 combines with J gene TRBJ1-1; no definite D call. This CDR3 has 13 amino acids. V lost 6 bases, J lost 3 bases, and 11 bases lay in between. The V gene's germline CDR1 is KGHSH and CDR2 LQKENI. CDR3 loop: CASSTPGYTEAFF. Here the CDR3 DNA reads TGTGCCAGCTCGACACCTGGGTACACTGAAGCTTTCTTT.

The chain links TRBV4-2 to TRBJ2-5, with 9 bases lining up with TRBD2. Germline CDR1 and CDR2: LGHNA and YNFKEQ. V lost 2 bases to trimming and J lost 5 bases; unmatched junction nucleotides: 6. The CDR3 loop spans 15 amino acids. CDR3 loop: CASSQRREGQETQYF. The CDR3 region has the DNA TGTGCCAGCAGCCAAAGGCGGGAGGGCCAGGAGACCCAGTACTTC.

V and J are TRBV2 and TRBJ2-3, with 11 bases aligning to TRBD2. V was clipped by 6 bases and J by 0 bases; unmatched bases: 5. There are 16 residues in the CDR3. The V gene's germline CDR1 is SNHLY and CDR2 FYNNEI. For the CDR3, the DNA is TGTGCCAGCAGAACCCTAGCGGGAGGTAGCACAGATACGCAGTATTTT. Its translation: CASRTLAGGSTDTQYF.

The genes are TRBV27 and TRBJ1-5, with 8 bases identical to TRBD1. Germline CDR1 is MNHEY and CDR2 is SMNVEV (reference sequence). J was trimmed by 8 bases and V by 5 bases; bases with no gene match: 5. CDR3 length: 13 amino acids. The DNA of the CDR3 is TGTGCCAGCAGTACAGGGGGGTGGGAGCCCCAGCATTTT. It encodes CASSTGGWEPQHF.

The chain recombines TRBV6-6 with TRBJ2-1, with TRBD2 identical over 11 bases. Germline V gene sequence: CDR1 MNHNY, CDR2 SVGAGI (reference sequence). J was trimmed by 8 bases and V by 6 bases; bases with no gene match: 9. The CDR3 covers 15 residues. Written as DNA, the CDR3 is TGTGCCAGCAGAACCACTAGCGGGAGTATTGATGAGCAGTTCTTC. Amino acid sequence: CASRTTSGSIDEQFF.

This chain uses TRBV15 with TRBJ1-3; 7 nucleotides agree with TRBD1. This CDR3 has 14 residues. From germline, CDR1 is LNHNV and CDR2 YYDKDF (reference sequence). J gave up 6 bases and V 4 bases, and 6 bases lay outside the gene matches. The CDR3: CATSKNRGENTIYF. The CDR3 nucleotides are TGTGCCACCAGCAAAAACAGGGGAGAAAACACCATATATTTT.

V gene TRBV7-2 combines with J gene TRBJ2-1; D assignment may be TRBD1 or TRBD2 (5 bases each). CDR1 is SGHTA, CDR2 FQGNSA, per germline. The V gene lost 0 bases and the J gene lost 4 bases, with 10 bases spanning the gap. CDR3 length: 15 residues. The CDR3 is CASSLAAGGYNEQFF. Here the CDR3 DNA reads TGTGCCAGCAGCTTAGCCGCTGGGGGTTACAATGAGCAGTTCTTC.

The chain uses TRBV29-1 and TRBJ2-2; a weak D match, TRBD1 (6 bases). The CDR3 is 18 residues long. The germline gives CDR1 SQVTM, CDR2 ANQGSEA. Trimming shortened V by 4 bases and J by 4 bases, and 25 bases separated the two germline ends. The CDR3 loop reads CSVGIIRDTETTTGELFF. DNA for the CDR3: TGCAGCGTTGGGATTATCCGGGACACGGAAACTACCACCGGGGAGCTGTTTTTT.

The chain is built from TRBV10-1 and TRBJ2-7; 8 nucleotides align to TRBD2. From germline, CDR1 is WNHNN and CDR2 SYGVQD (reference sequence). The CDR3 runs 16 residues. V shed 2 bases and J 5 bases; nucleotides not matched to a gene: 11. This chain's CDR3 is CASSEKLGLAGDEQYF. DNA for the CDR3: TGCGCCAGCAGTGAGAAACTAGGACTAGCCGGCGACGAGCAGTACTTC.

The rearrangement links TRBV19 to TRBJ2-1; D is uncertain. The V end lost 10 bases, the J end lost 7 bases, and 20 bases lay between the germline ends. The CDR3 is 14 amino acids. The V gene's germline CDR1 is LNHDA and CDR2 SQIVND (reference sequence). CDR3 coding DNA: TGTGCCACCCCTTGGACCCGGAGAAGGAATGAGCAGTTCTTC. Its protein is CATPWTRRRNEQFF.